This T cell receptor (beta chain) was recorded in a study of radiation and T cells in renal cell carcinoma. Time point meaning: blood 4 weeks post-SBRT, at nephrectomy. Treatment in this sample: 15 Gy SBRT to primary tumor, nephrectomy 4 weeks later. Blood was sampled at baseline, 2 weeks and 4 weeks after SBRT. Germline V gene lookup returns CDR1 LNHDA and CDR2 SQIVND (reference sequence). Trimming cost V 10 bases and J 7 bases; bases outside gene matches: 9. This CDR3 comprises 12 residues. Some clones are missing from TCRdb's copy, which holds only in-frame ones; the method was immunoSEQ multiplex PCR. The sample has 150,000 to 200,000 clones, about 87% seen once. This clone was observed a single time.

This chain links TRBV19 with TRBJ1-1, with 7 bases lining up with TRBD1. Sequencing used blood, obtained from a patient whose treatment included radiotherapy and nephrectomy. The origin of this receptor is a woman in her fifties or sixties with renal cell carcinoma. This CDR3 is CATSEGAIEAFF. In DNA form, the CDR3 reads TGTGCCACCAGTGAGGGGGCAATTGAAGCTTTCTTT.